These 30 T cell receptor beta chains were sequenced from one sample in a study of blood T cell repertoires in COVID-19. Sequencing used immunoSEQ multiplex PCR; TCRdb keeps in-frame clones, though not all of them. The sample shows under 150,000 clones, about 89% of them seen only once. The sample consisted of peripheral blood. The receptor source for this set is a man aged 50-59 years with active or convalescent COVID-19.

J is TRBJ1-2 and V is TRBV12-3 or TRBV12-4; no reliable D call. V gave up 2 bases and J gave up 3 bases, with 7 bases separating them. The length of the CDR3 is 13 residues. The CDR3 bases are TGTGCCAGCAGTTTATATACGGACTATGGCTACACCTTC. It translates to CASSLYTDYGYTF.

V usage is TRBV5-1 and J usage is TRBJ2-5, with TRBD2 as a possible D gene (5 bases). CDR1 and CDR2 (germline): SGHRS, YFSETQ. The CDR3 is 13 residues long. Trimming removed 0 bases from V and 5 bases from J, with 8 bases in between. CDR3: CASSLASLETQYF. Written as DNA, the CDR3 is TGCGCCAGCAGCTTGGCTAGCCTGGAGACCCAGTACTTC.

This clone showed up just once. The rearrangement links TRBV19 to TRBJ2-3; 7 bases fit TRBD1. V was pared by 5 bases and J by 2 bases, with 10 bases of the junction left unmatched. The CDR3 totals 16 residues. Germline V gene data show CDR1 as LNHDA and CDR2 as SQIVND (reference sequence). Here the CDR3 DNA reads TGTGCCAGTAGTGTTACAGGGGCCACTTACACAGATACGCAGTATTTT. It specifies CASSVTGATYTDTQYF. The variable domain in full, with the rest retrieved from reference TRBV19 and TRBJ2-3, is DGGITQSPKYLFRKEGQNVTLSCEQNLNHDAMYWYRQDPGQGLRLIYYSQIVNDFQKGDIAEGYSVSREKKESFPLTVTSAQKNPTAFYLCASSVTGATYTDTQYFGPGTRLTVL.

The chain couples TRBV15 to TRBJ2-7; possible D gene TRBD1, 6 bases. CDR3 size: 15 residues. The V gene's germline CDR1 is LNHNV and CDR2 YYDKDF (reference sequence). V lost 1 base and J lost 6, with 16 bases in between. Here the CDR3 reads CATSRVRTGPGEQYF. CDR3 nucleotides: TGTGCCACCAGCAGAGTTCGTACAGGGCCCGGCGAGCAGTACTTC.

This chain connects TRBV13 to TRBJ2-7; 8 nucleotides align to TRBD1. With 5 bases clipped from V and 3 bases from J, the junction kept 9 bases outside the gene matches. This CDR3 comprises 15 residues. Per the germline V gene, CDR1 is PRHDT and CDR2 is FYEKMQ (reference sequence). CDR3 sequence reads: CASSLRGTGGYEQYF. The CDR3 nucleotides read TGTGCCAGCAGCCTCAGAGGTACAGGGGGCTACGAGCAGTACTTC.

The genes are TRBV12-5 and TRBJ1-2; TRBD1 aligns across 7 bases. Germline lookup yields CDR1 LGHNT and CDR2 FRNRAP. V shed 7 bases and J 2 bases; nucleotides not matched to a gene: 4. This CDR3 is 13 amino acids long. The CDR3: CASAVGQNYGYTF. For the CDR3, the DNA is TGTGCTAGTGCCGTGGGACAGAACTATGGCTACACCTTC.

This chain connects TRBV6-2 or TRBV6-3 to TRBJ2-3, with a weak D call TRBD2 (6 bases). V lost 4 bases and J lost 7, with 9 bases in between. CDR3 size: 12 residues. Germline V lookup: CDR1 MNHEY, CDR2 SVGEGT. CDR3 coding DNA: TGTGCCAGCAGTTTGGGGGGTCATACGCAGTATTTT. Protein product: CASSLGGHTQYF.

The chain links TRBV3-1 (or the pseudogene TRBV3-2) to TRBJ2-4; 9 bases map to TRBD1. Germline V lookup: CDR1 LGHDT, CDR2 YNNKEL (reference sequence). J lost 3 bases, V lost 2 bases, and 8 bases had no gene match. The CDR3 length is 17 residues. The CDR3 reads CASSQKWTGAVKNIQYF. CDR3 sequence (DNA): TGTGCCAGCAGCCAAAAATGGACAGGGGCTGTCAAAAACATTCAGTACTTC.

This rearrangement joins TRBV5-1 to TRBJ1-2; tentatively, D is TRBD1 (5 bases). This CDR3 has 14 amino acids. The germline V and J ends were trimmed by 1 base and 8 bases, with 15 bases remaining between them. Germline loops: CDR1 SGHRS, CDR2 YFSETQ. The CDR3 sequence: CASSLISGYEGYTF. The CDR3 DNA is TGCGCCAGCAGCTTGATTTCAGGGTATGAGGGCTACACCTTC.

This clone has a handful of counts. The rearrangement joins TRBV6-6 to TRBJ1-3, with 10 bases fitting TRBD1. J gave up 9 bases and V 4 bases, and 6 bases lay outside the gene matches. Germline V CDR1 and CDR2: MNHNY, SVGAGI (reference sequence). The length of the CDR3 is 14 residues. CDR3 region: CASSSGTGVGTIYF. Written as DNA, the CDR3 is TGTGCCAGCAGTTCCGGGACAGGGGTTGGCACCATATATTTT.

V and J are TRBV27 and TRBJ1-6, with D tentatively TRBD1 (6 bases). Germline CDR1 is MNHEY and CDR2 is SMNVEV (reference sequence). CDR3 length: 15 residues. V was cut by 6 bases and J by 0 bases, with 9 bases left in between. The CDR3 bases are TGTGCCAGCAGCGACAGGAGCTCCTATAATTCACCCCTCCACTTT. It encodes CASSDRSSYNSPLHF.

The V call is TRBV21-1, the J call TRBJ2-1; the table's D call, TRBD2, has no DNA check behind it. TRBV21-1 constitutes a pseudogene. CDR3 length: 20 amino acids. The CDR3 loop reads CASSKGLAGGPFGTYNEQFF. Written as DNA, the CDR3 is TGTGCCAGCAGCAAAGGACTAGCGGGAGGGCCTTTCGGAACCTACAATGAGCAGTTCTTC.

The chain uses TRBV30 and TRBJ2-3, with 8 bases matching TRBD2. V was clipped by 0 bases and J by 0 bases; unmatched bases: 17. Germline V CDR1 and CDR2: GTSNPN, SVGIG (reference sequence). This CDR3 region has 20 residues. Written as DNA, the CDR3 is TGTGCCTGGAGTGTTCGCCGACCCAGGGTATTAGCGGGGAGCACAGATACGCAGTATTTT. Its translation: CAWSVRRPRVLAGSTDTQYF.

This sequence joins TRBV19 and TRBJ1-1; D perhaps matches TRBD1 (6 bases). The CDR3 is 15 amino acids. V was cut by 7 bases and J by 3 bases, with 18 bases left in between. CDR1 and CDR2 (germline): LNHDA, SQIVND (reference sequence). CDR3 amino acids: CASTLRAGADTEAFF. The CDR3 DNA is TGTGCCAGTACCCTAAGGGCGGGGGCGGACACTGAAGCTTTCTTT.

This chain connects TRBV9 to TRBJ1-3, with 9 bases identical to TRBD1. The CDR3 sequence is 15 residues long. V was pared by 0 bases and J by 2 bases, with 0 bases of the junction left unmatched. CDR1 is SGDLS, CDR2 YYNGEE, per germline. CDR3 nucleotide sequence: TGTGCCAGCAGCGTAGACAGGGGGCCTGGAAACACCATATATTTT. Amino acid sequence: CASSVDRGPGNTIYF.

The chain uses TRBV19 and TRBJ2-1, with 7 positions matching TRBD1. The CDR3 consists of 16 residues. V was clipped by 6 bases and J by 0 bases; unmatched bases: 8. The germline V gene has CDR1 LNHDA and CDR2 SQIVND (reference sequence). In DNA form, the CDR3 reads TGTGCCAGTAGCCAACAGGGGTCCCTCTCCTACAATGAGCAGTTCTTC. Its protein is CASSQQGSLSYNEQFF.

The chain couples TRBV2 to TRBJ2-7, with 8 positions matching TRBD1. The V gene's germline CDR1 is SNHLY and CDR2 FYNNEI. V was clipped by 7 bases and J by 5 bases; unmatched bases: 10. CDR3 length: 14 residues. The CDR3 loop reads CASTRGAGGHEQYF. CDR3 nucleotide sequence: TGTGCCAGCACTCGAGGGGCAGGGGGCCACGAGCAGTACTTC.

The chain is built from TRBV9 and TRBJ1-1; D gene unclear. V dropped 0 bases and J dropped 5 bases, with 14 bases sitting between them. This CDR3 is 15 amino acids long. Germline loops: CDR1 SGDLS, CDR2 YYNGEE. CDR3 nucleotides: TGTGCCAGCAGCGTAGATTGGGGAGGGCCAACTGAAGCTTTCTTT. This translates into CASSVDWGGPTEAFF.

The J gene is TRBJ1-2, the V gene TRBV4-1, with D uncertain. The germline CDR1 and CDR2 sequences are MGHRA and YSYEKL. The CDR3 runs 12 residues. Between the trimmed V and J ends, which lost 4 bases and 4 bases, there was a span of 7 bases. CDR3 in amino acids: CASSPDTYGYTF. The CDR3 coding sequence is TGCGCCAGCAGCCCCGACACCTATGGCTACACCTTC.

The gene calls are TRBV2 and TRBJ2-7; weak D call: TRBD1 (6 bases). This CDR3 region has 14 residues. Germline CDR1 is SNHLY and CDR2 is FYNNEI. V lost 2 bases and J 0 bases, leaving 8 bases between the germline ends. CDR3 protein: CASSETGPSYEQYF. The CDR3 region has the DNA TGTGCCAGCAGTGAAACAGGGCCCTCCTACGAGCAGTACTTC.

The chain uses TRBV5-1 and TRBJ1-5, with 7 nucleotides matching TRBD1. V was clipped by 4 bases and J by 0 bases; unmatched bases: 10. The CDR3 covers 17 residues. Looked up from germline, CDR1 is SGHRS and CDR2 is YFSETQ. The CDR3 nucleotides read TGCGCCAGCAGCCCGGGAGACAGGGCAGATAGCAATCAGCCCCAGCATTTT. This gives the protein CASSPGDRADSNQPQHF.

This chain joins TRBV6-5 and TRBJ2-4; 10 nucleotides line up with TRBD2. V lost 6 bases, J lost 4 bases, and 3 bases stayed unmatched. Germline CDR1 reads MNHEY; CDR2 reads SVGAGI. The CDR3 has 14 residues. CDR3 region: CASRDSGRKNIQYF. CDR3 coding DNA: TGTGCCAGCAGGGATAGCGGGAGGAAAAACATTCAGTACTTC.

The V call is TRBV5-4, the J call TRBJ1-2; 9 bases align to TRBD1. Germline assignment: CDR1 SGHNT and CDR2 YYREEE (reference sequence). J gave up 6 bases and V 3 bases, and 3 bases lay outside the gene matches. CDR3 size: 13 residues. CDR3 residues: CASSWTGADGYTF. The CDR3 DNA reads TGTGCCAGCAGCTGGACAGGGGCTGATGGCTACACCTTC.

CDR3 loop: CASSVEGWGNSYNSPLHF. The DNA for the CDR3 is TGTGCCAGCAGCGTAGAGGGGTGGGGCAACTCCTATAATTCACCCCTCCACTTT. V is TRBV9 and J is TRBJ1-6, with D possibly matching TRBD1 (5 bases). From germline, CDR1 is SGDLS and CDR2 YYNGEE. The CDR3 is 18 residues long. Trimming left V 0 bases short and J 0 bases short, with 13 bases between. Full variable domain (rest looked up from reference TRBV9 and TRBJ1-6): DSGVTQTPKHLITATGQRVTLRCSPRSGDLSVYWYQQSLDQGLQFLIQYYNGEERAKGNILERFSAQQFPDLHSELNLSSLELGDSALYFCASSVEGWGNSYNSPLHFGNGTRLTVT.

The chain carries TRBV20-1 and TRBJ2-1, with no clear D. V lost 3 bases to trimming and J lost 6 bases, with 6 bases between them. CDR3 size: 11 residues. In germline, CDR1 is DFQATT, CDR2 SNEGSKA (reference sequence). CDR3 residues: CSASAFNEQFF. CDR3 DNA: TGCAGTGCTAGTGCTTTCAATGAGCAGTTCTTC.

This clone occurred a few times. This chain uses TRBV25-1 with TRBJ1-5, with 8 positions matching TRBD1. Trimming took 3 bases from V and 7 from J; bases not matched to a gene: 8. Per the germline V gene, CDR1 is MGHDK and CDR2 is SYGVNS. This CDR3 comprises 15 residues. CDR3 DNA: TGTGCCAGCAGTGACGGGACAGGCAAGGGACAGCCCCAGCATTTT. It yields the protein CASSDGTGKGQPQHF.

The chain is built from TRBV9 and TRBJ2-2, with 9 positions matching TRBD1. This CDR3 comprises 18 residues. J gave up 1 base and V 4 bases, and 11 bases lay outside the gene matches. In germline, CDR1 is SGDLS, CDR2 YYNGEE. CDR3 DNA: TGTGCCAGCAGCCCATTCCTAGAGGGACAGGGGAACACCGGGGAGCTGTTTTTT. It codes for CASSPFLEGQGNTGELFF.

The rearrangement uses TRBV4-3 and TRBJ2-7, with 9 bases that match TRBD1. This CDR3 is built from 15 residues. The V segment lost 2 bases and the J segment 4 bases; nucleotides outside the gene matches: 6. Germline values: CDR1 LGHNA, CDR2 YSLEER. CDR3 loop: CASSQQTGGVYEQYF. For the CDR3, the DNA is TGCGCCAGCAGCCAACAAACAGGGGGCGTTTACGAGCAGTACTTC.

This clone was observed once. V usage is TRBV3-1 (or the pseudogene TRBV3-2) and J usage is TRBJ2-2; TRBD2 might be the D (6 bases). Between the trimmed V and J ends, which lost 10 bases and 3 bases, there was a span of 12 bases. The V gene's germline CDR1 is LGHDT and CDR2 YNNKEL (reference sequence). The CDR3 consists of 13 residues. The CDR3 DNA is TGTGCCACCTGGGGGGAGTACACCGGGGAGCTGTTTTTT. This translates into CATWGEYTGELFF.

This chain joins TRBV20-1 and TRBJ1-1; D unresolved. Germline-derived CDR1 and CDR2 are DFQATT and SNEGSKA (reference sequence). V was trimmed by 5 bases and J by 4 bases, leaving 5 bases between them. The CDR3 length is 10 residues. CDR3 protein: CSASGTEAFF. The CDR3 DNA reads TGCAGTGCTTCCGGCACTGAAGCTTTCTTT.